This TCR beta chain was captured by sequencing in a study of control samples from healthy donors and cancer patients. Germline-derived CDR1 and CDR2 are LGHDT and YNNKEL (reference sequence). V dropped 5 bases and J dropped 0; count of bases not matched to a gene: 3. This CDR3 contains 15 residues. This table comes from immunoSEQ multiplex PCR, and its TCRdb copy is limited to in-frame clones, with some not included. Of approximately 210,000 clones in the sample, roughly nine tenths were seen once. Material: blood. This receptor was identified in a man aged 25-40 years in good health. V is TRBV3-1 (or the pseudogene TRBV3-2) and J is TRBJ2-7; 11 bases align to TRBD2. The chain's CDR3 is CASSTGLAVSYEQYF. Written as DNA, the CDR3 is TGTGCCAGCAGCACGGGACTAGCGGTCTCCTACGAGCAGTACTTC.